This TCR beta chain was captured by sequencing in a study of molecular identifiers for immune sequencing clone quantification (dated by TCRdb to the late 2010s). For context, the study as a whole: In a replicate experiment, RNA from about 19,000 or 110,000 naive CD8 T cells was split into five aliquots, four of which were sequenced. CD8 T cells were used in a methods study to benchmark molecular-identifier clustering-based TCR repertoire sequencing (MIDCIRS) and TCR RNA copy counting. Broader findings and caveats from the paper: In CMV-specific effector cells, clones with more than 20 RNA copies accounted for over 97% of molecules, whereas in naive cells such clones accounted for under 1%. Modeling gave about three recovered TCR RNA copies per cell versus approximately 11 by digital PCR, implying about 30% capture efficiency. When barcode sub-clustering was left out, chimeric consensus sequences inflated TCR diversity, with chimeras reaching as high as 47%. The sizes of highly expanded clones could end up underestimated when identical TCR molecules share a barcode. Even against a background of one million naive CD8 T cells, spiked-in Jurkat TCR RNA amounting to a single cell's worth was reported to be detectable. The naive libraries included spiked-in Jurkat TCR RNA (about 11 copies' worth), and this RNA is not part of the donor repertoire.

Libraries of naive CD8 T cells were generated from around 20,000 to 990,000 sorted cells, with 10%, 30% or 50% of the purified RNA used. On a BD FACSAria II, naive CD8 T cells were FACS-sorted as CD8+CD4-CCR7+CD45RA+ and collected into RLT Plus buffer. To test detection sensitivity, Jurkat RNA equivalent to nine to ten TCR copies was spiked into samples of about 20,000-1,100,000 naive CD8 T cells. CD8 T cells were enriched with RosetteSep CD8+ T Cell Enrichment Cocktail and Ficoll-Paque, followed by ACK red cell lysis. The CDR3 is made up of 13 amino acids, end residues included. The only DNA kept is the CDR3, 39 bases in frame from the first base. The germline V gene gives CDR1 as MNHEY and CDR2 as SVGEGT. The germline V and J ends show losses of 6 bases and 4 bases respectively, and no gene match explains 3 bases of the junction. Concerning this clonotype: The antigen it recognizes is unknown. A much larger clonotype is one base distant, so this may be a read error. The CDR3 end shows no conserved phenylalanine or tryptophan, and so a read error is likely.

Library construction relied on PCR. This sample was sequenced with an Illumina HiSeq 4000. Bulk TCR libraries were generated as previously described, with the TCR primers listed in Table S5 used. Purification of total RNA was performed with the Qiagen AllPrep DNA/RNA kit. Reads from multiple sequencing runs of the same library were pooled before analysis. Per the original workflow: Reads were retained only if the reads had an exact TCR constant sequence, and the retained reads were trimmed to 150 nt and grouped according to their 12-nt molecular barcodes. Reads within each barcode group were sub-clustered using a 15% Levenshtein threshold, and quality-weighted consensus sequences were constructed for each RNA molecule. Non-functional sequences were excluded, and lower-count sequences lying one edit away from another sequence were also excluded. Based on a fit of two negative binomial distributions, barcode sub-clusters having less than 20% of the maximum read count were discarded. The raw public reads went through TCRdb reprocessing: fastp at Q25, MiXCR clone calling, in-frame beta chains kept. Records with the same CDR3 protein are collapsed into one entry carrying the most frequent genes and DNA. None of the V and J calls come from the authors' own analysis; TCRdb made them. This sample lists 550,000 to 750,000 distinct CDR3 sequences; about 20% were detected once. The leading ten clones occupy roughly 0.83% of the sample.

The chain joins TRBV6-2 or TRBV6-3 to TRBJ1-1; the central 9 bases match TRBD1. This receptor was taken from a human donor in good health. Some libraries in this study had Jurkat cell RNA spiked in. Sequencing was done on a sample of naive CD8+ T cells from blood, with Jurkat cell RNA spiked in. The cell subset or site label on this specimen signifies: FACS-sorted CD8+CD4-CCR7+CD45RA+ naive T cells. CDR3 loop: CASRTGGGTEAFS. The nucleotides read TGTGCCAGCAGGACAGGGGGAGGCACTGAAGCTTTCTCT.